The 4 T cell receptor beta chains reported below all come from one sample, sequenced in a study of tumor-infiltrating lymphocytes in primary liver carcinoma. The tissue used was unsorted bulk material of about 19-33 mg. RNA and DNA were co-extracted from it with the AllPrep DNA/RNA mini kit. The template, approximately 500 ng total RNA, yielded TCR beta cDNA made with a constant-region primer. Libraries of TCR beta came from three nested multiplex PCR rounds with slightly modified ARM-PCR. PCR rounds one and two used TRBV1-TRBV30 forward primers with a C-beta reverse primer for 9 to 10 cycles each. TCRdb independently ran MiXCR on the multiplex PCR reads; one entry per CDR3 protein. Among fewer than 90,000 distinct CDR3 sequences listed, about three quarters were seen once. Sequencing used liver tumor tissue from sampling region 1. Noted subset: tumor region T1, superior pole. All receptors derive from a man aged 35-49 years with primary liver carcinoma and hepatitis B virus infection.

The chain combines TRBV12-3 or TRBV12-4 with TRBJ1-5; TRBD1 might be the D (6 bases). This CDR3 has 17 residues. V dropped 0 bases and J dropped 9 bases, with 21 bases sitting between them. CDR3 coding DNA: TGTGCCAGCAGTTTAGCCTCTCGGGGGCATGGTCCTCGGCCCCAGCATTTT. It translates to CASSLASRGHGPRPQHF.

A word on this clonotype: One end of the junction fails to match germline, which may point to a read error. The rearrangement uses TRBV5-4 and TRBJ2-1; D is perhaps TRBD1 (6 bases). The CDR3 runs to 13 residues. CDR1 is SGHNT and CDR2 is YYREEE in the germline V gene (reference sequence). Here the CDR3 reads CVSDRDKNNEQFF. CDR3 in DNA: TGCGTCAGCGACCGGGACAAAAACAATGAGCAGTTCTTC.

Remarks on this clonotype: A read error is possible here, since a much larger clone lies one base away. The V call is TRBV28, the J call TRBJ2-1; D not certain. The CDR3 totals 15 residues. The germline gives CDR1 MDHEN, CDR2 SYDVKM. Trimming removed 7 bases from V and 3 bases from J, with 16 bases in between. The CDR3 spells CASTLTSSFYNEQFF. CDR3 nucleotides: TGTGCCAGCACCCTTACTTCGAGCTTCTACAATGAGCAGTTCTTC.

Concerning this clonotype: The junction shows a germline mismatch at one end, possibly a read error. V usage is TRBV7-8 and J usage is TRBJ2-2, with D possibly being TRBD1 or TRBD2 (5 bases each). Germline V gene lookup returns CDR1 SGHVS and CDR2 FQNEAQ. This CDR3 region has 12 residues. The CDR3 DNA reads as TGTGCCAGCAGCCTTAGAGTGGGGGAGCTGGTTTTT. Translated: CASSLRVGELVF.